This is a list of T cell receptor beta chains from one sample in a study of OX40 agonist ivuxolimab in advanced cancers. The method was immunoSEQ multiplex PCR; TCRdb's version includes in-frame clones alone and lacks a portion of them. The data contain some 47,000 clones, approximately 85% of them singletons. The input for sequencing was CD4+ or CD8+ T cells sorted from blood, taken in a trial of the OX40 agonist ivuxolimab. These receptors came from an adult with an advanced solid tumor such as melanoma, head and neck, liver or kidney cancer. Both conserved end residues are part of each CDR3. The D gene is left open where the match is weak. Some rows have no size entry. The others give once, few or many, or a class for an expanded clone.

J gene,V gene,D gene,clone size,CDR3 DNA,CDR3 protein
TRBJ1-2,TRBV15,TRBD1,few,TGTGCCACCAGCAGACAGGGGGCTACGGGCGGCTACACCTTC,CATSRQGATGGYTF
TRBJ1-1,TRBV4-2,.,.,TGTGCCAGCAGCCAAGATCCCCCCGGGATGGGGGGTAGGACTGAAGCTTTCTTT,CASSQDPPGMGGRTEAFF
TRBJ1-1,TRBV10-3,TRBD1,few,TGTGCCATCAGTGAATCAGGACAGGGGAGGGCTGAAGCTTTCTTT,CAISESGQGRAEAFF
TRBJ2-7,TRBV27,.,.,TGTGCCAGCGGATTAGGGGGGGAGCAGTACTTC,CASGLGGEQYF
TRBJ2-3,TRBV11-2,.,.,TGTGCCAGCAGCAGGGATTATTCGGATACGCAGTATTTT,CASSRDYSDTQYF
TRBJ2-5,TRBV5-1,TRBD1,.,TGCGCCAGCAGCTTGGCTATGTTCGGACAGGTCCCAGAGACCCAGTACTTC,CASSLAMFGQVPETQYF
TRBJ2-5,TRBV7-7,TRBD2,few,TGTGCCAGCAGCCCAGGACTAGCGGGGCGGCAAGAGACCCAGTACTTC,CASSPGLAGRQETQYF
TRBJ1-5,TRBV6-5,.,.,TGTGCCAGCGCAGCGGGCATGGGCAATCAGCCCCAGCATTTT,CASAAGMGNQPQHF
TRBJ2-1,TRBV4-3,.,.,TGCGCCAGCAGCCGTACAAGGGGGGGGGCCATGTACAATGAGCAGTTCTTC,CASSRTRGGAMYNEQFF
TRBJ1-2,TRBV6-1,.,.,TGTGCCAGCAGTGAAGCCCCCCTCGCCTATGGCTACACCTTC,CASSEAPLAYGYTF
TRBJ1-2,TRBV28,.,.,TGTGCCAGCAGTCCGATGATGGGCAGAGGCTACACCTTC,CASSPMMGRGYTF
TRBJ1-5,TRBV18,.,.,TGTGCCAGCTCACCATCGCTAGGAGGGGAGTATCAGCCCCAGCATTTT,CASSPSLGGEYQPQHF
TRBJ1-2,TRBV28,.,.,TGTGCCAGCAGTACTCCTTGGGGGCCCTATGGCTACACCTTC,CASSTPWGPYGYTF
TRBJ2-7,TRBV4-3,TRBD2,.,TGCGCCAGCAGCCCCTTGCTGAGACTAGCGAGCACCTACGAGCAGTACTTC,CASSPLLRLASTYEQYF
TRBJ1-4,TRBV7-9,.,.,TGTGCCAGCAGCTTAACCTTTCGGGGCTCAAATGAAAAACTGTTTTTT,CASSLTFRGSNEKLFF
TRBJ2-7,TRBV7-3,.,.,TGTGCCAGCTCGCCTGGGGGCCCCCTAGGTTACGAGCAGTACTTC,CASSPGGPLGYEQYF
TRBJ2-5,TRBV7-3,.,.,TGTGCCAGCAGCTTAGGGGGTGGTAGTTCGGAGACCCAGTACTTC,CASSLGGGSSETQYF
TRBJ2-3,TRBV7-9,.,.,TGTGCCAGCAGCATTCCTCAGGATACGCAGTATTTT,CASSIPQDTQYF
TRBJ2-1,TRBV29-1,.,once,TGCAGCGTTGGTGGCTACAATGAGCAGTTCTTC,CSVGGYNEQFF
TRBJ1-2,TRBV11-2,.,.,TGTGCCAGCAGCTTAGTAAGGGGCCAGTATGGCTACACCTTC,CASSLVRGQYGYTF
TRBJ2-7,TRBV5-6,TRBD2,.,TGTGCCAGCAGCTCCCCGAGCGGGAGAACTTACGAGCAGTACTTC,CASSSPSGRTYEQYF
TRBJ1-2,TRBV6-5,TRBD1,.,TGTGCCAGCACCCCGGGGACAGGGAAGTATGGCTACACCTTC,CASTPGTGKYGYTF
TRBJ2-7,TRBV19,.,.,TGTGCCAGTAGTATAAGCTCACGCTTTAGTGAGCAGTACTTC,CASSISSRFSEQYF
TRBJ2-7,TRBV6-5,.,few,TGTGCCAGCAGGCGGACCACCTCCTACGAGCAGTACTTC,CASRRTTSYEQYF
TRBJ2-4,TRBV7-6,.,.,TGTGCCAGCAGCCCAGGGGAACTTCAGTACTTC,CASSPGELQYF
TRBJ2-7,TRBV29-1,.,few,TGCAGCGTTGGGTCGGGTTTTCACGAGCAGTACTTC,CSVGSGFHEQYF
TRBJ2-4,TRBV27,.,.,TGTGCCAGCAGCCTCAAGACAGGCATGGCCAAAAACATTCAGTACTTC,CASSLKTGMAKNIQYF
TRBJ1-1,TRBV7-2,.,.,TGTGCCAGCAGCCCGAGTATTGAAGCTTTCTTT,CASSPSIEAFF
TRBJ2-1,TRBV29-1,.,.,TGCAGCGTTGGTAACGGCCGGGAGCAGTTCTTC,CSVGNGREQFF
TRBJ2-7,TRBV6-5,TRBD1,.,TGTGCCAGCAGCCGCCGGACAGGCGCCTACGAGCAGTACTTC,CASSRRTGAYEQYF
TRBJ1-1,TRBV10-1,.,.,TGCGCCAGCAGTAGGACAGAGGGATCTGAAGCTTTCTTT,CASSRTEGSEAFF
TRBJ2-1,TRBV7-6,TRBD1,.,TGTGCCAGCAGCTTTGACAGGGATGGGAATGAGCAGTTCTTC,CASSFDRDGNEQFF
TRBJ2-5,TRBV7-2,.,.,TGTGCCAGCAGCTTAGGTCCCCAGGACCAAGAGACCCAGTACTTC,CASSLGPQDQETQYF
TRBJ2-6,TRBV7-9,.,.,TGTGCCAGCAGCCAAGGTGGGGTTTACTCTGGGGCCAACGTCCTGACTTTC,CASSQGGVYSGANVLTF
TRBJ2-1,TRBV25-1,TRBD1,.,TGTGCCAGCAGCCCAGGGGGTAGGATCTCCTACAATGAGCAGTTCTTC,CASSPGGRISYNEQFF
TRBJ1-3,TRBV18,TRBD1,.,TGTGCCAGCTCACCAAGCCAGGGGGCTATCTCTGGAAACACCATATATTTT,CASSPSQGAISGNTIYF
TRBJ1-2,TRBV6-5,TRBD1,.,TGTGCCAGCAGTTACTCGGGACAGAATGTTAACTATGGCTACACCTTC,CASSYSGQNVNYGYTF
TRBJ2-7,TRBV5-4,TRBD1,.,TGTGCCAGCAGCGCAACAGGGGGCGCAAATCTCGGGACCTTC,CASSATGGANLGTF
TRBJ2-6,TRBV5-4,.,.,TGTGCCAGCAGCGGGGGACGGGGGAGCTCTGGGGCCAACGTCCTGACTTTC,CASSGGRGSSGANVLTF
TRBJ2-3,TRBV12-2,.,.,TGTGCAAGTCGCCGCTCACCCCTACCGGGAGTGGTGAGCACAGATACGCAGTATTTT,CASRRSPLPGVVSTDTQYF
TRBJ2-5,TRBV2,TRBD1,.,TGTGCCAGCAGTGAGGGTACAGGGGGTGAGACCCAGTACTTC,CASSEGTGGETQYF
TRBJ2-5,TRBV12-5,.,once,TGTGCTAGTGCCACGGGGCAGGGACGGGAAGAGACCCAGTACTTC,CASATGQGREETQYF
TRBJ2-1,TRBV10-2,TRBD2,once,TGCGCCAGCAGTGGTCTAGCGGGCAGCAGGAATGAGCAGTTCTTC,CASSGLAGSRNEQFF
TRBJ2-5,TRBV5-4,.,.,TGTGCCAGCAAGTTTCCGGGCTCCGAGACCCAGTACTTC,CASKFPGSETQYF
TRBJ1-1,TRBV14,.,.,TGTGCCAGCAGCCCCCGACAGATTGGTGAAGCTTTCTTT,CASSPRQIGEAFF
TRBJ1-2,TRBV6-5,TRBD1,.,TGTGCCAGCAGAAGGGACAGTCTCTATGGCTACACCTTC,CASRRDSLYGYTF
TRBJ2-7,TRBV19,TRBD1,.,TGTGCCAGTAGTATAGGGACAGGAGCACTCTACGAGCAGTACTTC,CASSIGTGALYEQYF
TRBJ1-1,TRBV5-1,TRBD1,.,TGCGCCAGCAGCCCGAGACAGGGGAAAAACACTGAAGCTTTCTTT,CASSPRQGKNTEAFF
TRBJ1-3,TRBV5-6,.,.,TGTGCCAGCAGCTTGGGGGGCTGGGCGCCCTCTGGAAACACCATATATTTT,CASSLGGWAPSGNTIYF
TRBJ1-1,TRBV18,.,.,TGTGCCAGCTCACCACCGGCAGGGTGGGCTTTCTTT,CASSPPAGWAFF
TRBJ1-5,TRBV28,TRBD1,.,TGTGCCAGCAGATCAGGGACAGGGGACGATCAGCCCCAGCATTTT,CASRSGTGDDQPQHF
TRBJ1-3,TRBV23-1,.,few,TGCGCCAGCAGTCAACGAAGCTCTGGAAACACCATATATTTT,CASSQRSSGNTIYF
TRBJ2-7,TRBV21-1,.,few,TGTGCCAGCAGGGAGGGGGGCGAGCAGTACTTC,CASREGGEQYF
TRBJ1-3,TRBV6-5,.,.,TGTGCCAGCAGTTACCGAGGGGATCATGGAAACACCATATATTTT,CASSYRGDHGNTIYF
TRBJ2-7,TRBV7-3,.,once,TGTGCCAGCAGCTTACTCAGGGTGGACGAGCAGTACTTC,CASSLLRVDEQYF
TRBJ1-2,TRBV6-5,.,once,TGTGCCAGTACGTGGGAAAGGAGGGGCTACACCTTC,CASTWERRGYTF
TRBJ2-7,TRBV30,TRBD1,.,TGTGCCTGGCGGGGACAGGCCCGAACCAGCGAGCAGTACTTC,CAWRGQARTSEQYF
TRBJ1-1,TRBV6-1,.,.,TGTGCCAGCAGTGAAGTCGGTGGAGCTTTCTTT,CASSEVGGAFF
TRBJ2-6,TRBV4-3,TRBD1,.,TGCGCCAGCAGCCATTTCCCGGGGGGACAGGGGGCTGCTGGGGCCAACGTCCTGACTTTC,CASSHFPGGQGAAGANVLTF
TRBJ1-2,TRBV7-9,TRBD1,few,TGTGCCAGCAGCTTACGGGACAGGGGTACCTATGGCTACACCTTC,CASSLRDRGTYGYTF